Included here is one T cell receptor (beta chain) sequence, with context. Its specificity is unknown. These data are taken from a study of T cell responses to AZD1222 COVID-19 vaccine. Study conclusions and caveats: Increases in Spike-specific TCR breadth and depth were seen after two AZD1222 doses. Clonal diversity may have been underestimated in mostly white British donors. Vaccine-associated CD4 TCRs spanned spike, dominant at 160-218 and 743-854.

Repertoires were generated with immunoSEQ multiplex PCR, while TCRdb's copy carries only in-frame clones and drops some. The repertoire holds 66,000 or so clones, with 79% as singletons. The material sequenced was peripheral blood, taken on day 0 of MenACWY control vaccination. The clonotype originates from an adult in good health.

The DNA for the CDR3 is TGCGCCAGCAGCTTGGGTGACAGGGAATATGGCTACACCTTC. Its translation is CASSLGDREYGYTF. This rearrangement joins TRBV5-1 to TRBJ1-2; 7 nucleotides match TRBD1. The CDR3 runs to 14 residues. Germline V gene data show CDR1 as SGHRS and CDR2 as YFSETQ. The junction had 4 bases not matched to a gene; V was cut back by 0 bases and J by 5 bases. The full variable domain, its missing parts supplied by reference TRBV5-1 and TRBJ1-2, is KAGVTQTPRYLIKTRGQQVTLSCSPISGHRSVSWYQQTPGQGLQFLFEYFSETQRNKGNFPGRFSGRQFSNSRSEMNVSTLELGDSALYLCASSLGDREYGYTFGSGTRLTVV.